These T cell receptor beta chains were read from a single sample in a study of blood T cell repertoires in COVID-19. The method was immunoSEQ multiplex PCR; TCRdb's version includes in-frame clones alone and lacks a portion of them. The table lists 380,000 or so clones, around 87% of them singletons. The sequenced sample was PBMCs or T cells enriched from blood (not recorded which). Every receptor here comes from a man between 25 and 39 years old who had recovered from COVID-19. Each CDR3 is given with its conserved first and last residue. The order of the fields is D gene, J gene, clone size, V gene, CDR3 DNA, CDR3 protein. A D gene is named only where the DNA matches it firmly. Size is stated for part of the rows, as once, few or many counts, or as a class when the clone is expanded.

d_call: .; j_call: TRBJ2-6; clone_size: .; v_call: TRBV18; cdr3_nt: TGTGCCAGCTCACCACTAGAGGGGGTAAGGGGCTCTGGGGCCAACGTCCTGACTTTC; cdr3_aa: CASSPLEGVRGSGANVLTF
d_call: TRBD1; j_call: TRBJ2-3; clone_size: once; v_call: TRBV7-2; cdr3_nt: TGTGCCAGCAGCTCCCCCTTTCTCGGGACAGGGCCCGATACGCAGTATTTT; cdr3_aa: CASSSPFLGTGPDTQYF
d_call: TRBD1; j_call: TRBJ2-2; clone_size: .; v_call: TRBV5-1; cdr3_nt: TGCGCCAGCAGCATACAGGGGTCGGGCACCGGGGAGCTGTTTTTT; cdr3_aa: CASSIQGSGTGELFF
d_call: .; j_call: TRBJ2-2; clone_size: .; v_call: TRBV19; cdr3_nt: TGTGCCAGTAGAACAGGGCCGAACACCGGGGAGCTGTTTTTT; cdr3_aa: CASRTGPNTGELFF
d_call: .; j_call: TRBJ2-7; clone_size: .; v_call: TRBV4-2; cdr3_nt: TGTGCCAGCAGCCAAGATCCCGACAGACGGTACGAGCAGTACTTC; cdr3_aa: CASSQDPDRRYEQYF
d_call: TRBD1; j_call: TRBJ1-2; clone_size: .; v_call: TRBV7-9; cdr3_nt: TGTGCCAGCAGCAACCCGGGACAGGGGAACTATGGCTACACCTTC; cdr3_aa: CASSNPGQGNYGYTF
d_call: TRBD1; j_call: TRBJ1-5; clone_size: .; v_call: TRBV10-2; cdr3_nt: TGCGCCAGCAGGGAACAGGGGGTGAGCCAGCCCCAGCATTTT; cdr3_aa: CASREQGVSQPQHF
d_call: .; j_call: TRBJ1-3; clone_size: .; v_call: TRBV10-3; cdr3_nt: TGTGCCATCAGTGAGTCGTCAGGGTCTGGAAACACCATATATTTT; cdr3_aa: CAISESSGSGNTIYF
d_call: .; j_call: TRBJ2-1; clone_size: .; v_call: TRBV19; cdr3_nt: TGTGCCAGTAGTATAGATCTACGTCACTCCTACAATGAGCAGTTCTTC; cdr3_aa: CASSIDLRHSYNEQFF
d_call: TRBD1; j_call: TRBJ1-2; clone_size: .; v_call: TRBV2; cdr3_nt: TGTGCCAGCAGTGAATGGAGGACAGGGGGCATCGGTGTTGGCTACACCTTC; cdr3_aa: CASSEWRTGGIGVGYTF
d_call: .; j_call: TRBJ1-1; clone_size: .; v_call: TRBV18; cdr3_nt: TGTGCCAGCTCGGGGGGAAACACTGAAGCTTTCTTT; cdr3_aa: CASSGGNTEAFF
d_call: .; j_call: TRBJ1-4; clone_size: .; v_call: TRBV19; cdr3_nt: TGTGCCAGTAGTGTCCGGGAGGGAGAAAAACTGTTTTTT; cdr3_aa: CASSVREGEKLFF